Listed here is a single T cell receptor beta chain. This entry is derived from a study of blood T cell repertoires in COVID-19. Across the study: Italy, Spain and the United States were the sources of the convalescent and acute COVID-19 samples. T cells, B-cell-depleted T cells, or PBMCs provided the cDNA or gDNA that served as material.

Trimming took 4 bases from V and 4 from J, leaving 11 bases between them. The CDR3 loop spans 13 amino acids. CDR1 is MNHEY and CDR2 is SMNVEV in the germline V gene (reference sequence). Sequencing used immunoSEQ multiplex PCR; TCRdb keeps in-frame clones, though not all of them. The table lists about 440,000 clones, around 90% of them singletons. Material: PBMCs or T cells enriched from blood (not recorded which). This clonotype was sampled from a woman aged 18-30 years with acute COVID-19. The V gene is TRBV27, the J gene TRBJ2-7, with D perhaps TRBD1 (6 bases). CDR3 region: CASSSQGWYEQYF. CDR3 coding DNA: TGTGCCAGCAGTTCCCAGGGGTGGTACGAGCAGTACTTC.